There are a few counts of the clone carrying this T cell receptor (beta chain). The sample comes from a study of identical twins. MiXCR, applied by TCRdb to the 5' RACE reads, yields one record per CDR3 protein. There are roughly 500,000 distinct CDR3 sequences in the sample; around 20% occur only once, and around 0.91% lies in the top ten. The CDR3 spans 15 residues. These sequences were also reported in another study, on T cells expressing NK-cell markers.

J is TRBJ2-7 and V is TRBV21-1. TRBV21-1 is an annotated pseudogene. The sequence was obtained from a woman between 18 and 29 years old in good health. Material for sequencing was CD4+ T cells sorted from blood. This CDR3 is CASSNRDAETYEQYF. CDR3 nucleotides: TGTGCCAGCAGCAACCGCGACGCCGAGACCTACGAGCAGTACTTC.